These 30 T cell receptor beta chains were sequenced from one sample in a study of T cell responses to AZD1222 COVID-19 vaccine. Profiled with immunoSEQ multiplex PCR; TCRdb holds only in-frame clones, not every one. The sample includes about 74,000 clones, 86% seen only once; the top ten take about 2.7%. The sequencing here drew on peripheral blood, taken on day 0 of AZD1222 vaccination. The receptors come from an adult in good health.

The chain links TRBV6-6 to TRBJ1-2; D is undetermined. Germline CDR1 is MNHNY and CDR2 is SVGAGI (reference sequence). Trimming shortened V by 9 bases and J by 0 bases, and 8 bases separated the two germline ends. The CDR3 sequence is 12 residues long. The CDR3 region has the DNA TGTGCCAGTTGCCCAGCTAACTATGGCTACACCTTC. Protein product: CASCPANYGYTF.

V usage is TRBV7-9 and J usage is TRBJ1-2, with a possible D match to TRBD1 (6 bases). The V gene lost 3 bases and the J gene lost 6 bases, with 11 bases spanning the gap. CDR1 and CDR2 (germline): SEHNR, FQNEAQ (reference sequence). This CDR3 is built from 13 residues. The CDR3 DNA reads as TGTGCCAGCAGCTTTGCCAGGGGAGATGGCTACACCTTC. Translation: CASSFARGDGYTF.

Concerning this clone: Other DNA sequences of this sample code for an identical CDR3. The V and J genes are TRBV18 and TRBJ2-7; the match to TRBD1 covers 9 bases. The CDR3 consists of 14 residues. Germline CDR1 is KGHSH and CDR2 is LQKENI. J gave up 7 bases and V 3 bases, and 7 bases lay outside the gene matches. CDR3 coding DNA: TGTGCCAGCTCACCTGGGACAGGGAGAGGAGAGCAGTACTTC. Translation: CASSPGTGRGEQYF. Drawing the rest from reference TRBV18 and TRBJ2-7, the complete variable domain is NAGVMQNPRHLVRRRGQEARLRCSPMKGHSHVYWYRQLPEEGLKFMVYLQKENIIDESGMPKERFSAEFPKEGPSILRIQQVVRGDSAAYFCASSPGTGRGEQYFGPGTRLTVT.

This chain links TRBV4-2 with TRBJ1-5, with D maybe TRBD1 (6 bases). V was shortened by 0 bases and J by 0 bases, with 9 bases between the two germline ends. The germline CDR1 and CDR2 sequences are LGHNA and YNFKEQ. CDR3 length equals 16 residues. The chain's CDR3 is CASSQDSGASNQPQHF. CDR3 sequence (DNA): TGTGCCAGCAGCCAAGATTCAGGGGCTAGCAATCAGCCCCAGCATTTT.

This clone was detected only once. The chain employs TRBV5-1 and TRBJ2-7; 8 nucleotides line up with TRBD1. The CDR3 sequence is 14 residues long. V lost 4 bases to trimming and J lost 5 bases; unmatched junction nucleotides: 8. CDR1 and CDR2 (germline): SGHRS, YFSETQ. The CDR3 bases are TGCGCCAGCAGCCTAGGACAGGGAATCCACGAGCAGTACTTC. This codes for CASSLGQGIHEQYF.

This clone was seen a few times. This rearrangement joins TRBV2 to TRBJ1-1; no clear D. Between the trimmed V and J ends, which lost 11 bases and 0 bases, there was a span of 10 bases. CDR3 length: 12 residues. Germline V gives CDR1 SNHLY, CDR2 FYNNEI. The CDR3 DNA sequence: TGTGCCTGCGGACTGCTGAACACTGAAGCTTTCTTT. It translates to CACGLLNTEAFF.

The genes are TRBV10-2 and TRBJ2-7; the match to TRBD2 covers 8 bases. Germline CDR1 WSHSY, CDR2 SAAADI. Unmatched junction bases numbered 7, after V lost 2 bases and J lost 7 bases. The CDR3 has 14 amino acids. In DNA, the CDR3 is TGCGCCAGCAGTGAGATCGGGGGGGCACGGGAGCAGTACTTC. Its translation: CASSEIGGAREQYF.

This chain links TRBV9 with TRBJ2-2; D unresolved. The CDR3 totals 17 residues. The V end was cut by 0 bases, the J end by 1 base, with 13 bases between. Germline CDR1 reads SGDLS; CDR2 reads YYNGEE. The CDR3 loop reads CASSVGPSIRNTGELFF. The CDR3 region has the DNA TGTGCCAGCAGCGTAGGCCCCAGCATCCGGAACACCGGGGAGCTGTTTTTT.

This chain connects TRBV5-4 to TRBJ2-7; no firm D call. The germline CDR1 and CDR2 sequences are SGHNT and YYREEE (reference sequence). CDR3 length: 13 amino acids. Between the trimmed V and J ends, which lost 2 bases and 1 base, there was a span of 7 bases. This CDR3 reads CASSFFNSYEQYF. Written as DNA, the CDR3 is TGTGCCAGCAGCTTTTTCAATTCCTACGAGCAGTACTTC.

V usage is TRBV9 and J usage is TRBJ2-1; 9 positions agree with TRBD1. The CDR3 runs 15 residues. Trimming at V came to 3 bases and at J to 5 bases, leaving 6 bases not matched to a gene. The germline V gene has CDR1 SGDLS and CDR2 YYNGEE. The DNA for the CDR3 is TGTGCCAGCAGCGAGGGGGGGACAGGGAACAATGAGCAGTTCTTC. This codes for CASSEGGTGNNEQFF.

The CDR3 sequence is CASSLLSEKDRTREQYF. The CDR3 bases are TGTGCCAGCAGTTTATTAAGCGAAAAGGACAGGACAAGGGAGCAGTACTTC. This chain joins TRBV28 and TRBJ2-7; TRBD1 matches at 7 bases. The CDR3 has 17 residues. Losses at the gene ends were 1 base for V and 7 bases for J; bases not matched to a gene: 16. The germline V gene encodes CDR1 MDHEN and CDR2 SYDVKM.

In DNA, the CDR3 is TGTGCCAGCAGCTTTGGGACTAGCGGGTACACCGGGGAGCTGTTTTTT. The encoded protein is CASSFGTSGYTGELFF. The chain couples TRBV5-5 to TRBJ2-2; 12 bases line up with TRBD2. Germline V gene lookup returns CDR1 SGHKS and CDR2 YYEKEE (reference sequence). The CDR3 sequence is 16 residues long. Unmatched junction bases numbered 2, after V lost 2 bases and J lost 3 bases.

The CDR3 loop reads CASSLALRGTEAFF. The CDR3 DNA reads as TGTGCCAGCAGCTTAGCTCTGAGGGGTACTGAAGCTTTCTTT. This rearrangement joins TRBV11-2 to TRBJ1-1; D may be TRBD1 (5 bases). The CDR3 sequence is 14 residues long. CDR1 and CDR2 from the germline V gene are SGHAT and FQNNGV. Trimming stripped 1 base from V and 5 bases from J, with 11 bases between.

There are a few counts of this clone. The rearrangement joins TRBV3-1 (or the pseudogene TRBV3-2) to TRBJ2-1, with 10 bases aligning to TRBD2. V lost 2 bases to trimming and J lost 5 bases; unmatched junction nucleotides: 6. Per germline, CDR1 LGHDT and CDR2 YNNKEL (reference sequence). The CDR3 spans 16 residues. The CDR3 loop reads CASSQRTSGFNNEQFF. The CDR3 coding sequence is TGTGCCAGCAGCCAACGGACTAGCGGTTTTAACAATGAGCAGTTCTTC.

V gene TRBV4-1 combines with J gene TRBJ2-5; 7 bases match TRBD2. Germline V gene data show CDR1 as MGHRA and CDR2 as YSYEKL. V was pared by 0 bases and J by 5 bases, with 12 bases of the junction left unmatched. The CDR3 loop spans 17 amino acids. CDR3 in DNA: TGCGCCAGCAGCCAAGATTTTGCGGGGGTGCGTGCGGAGACCCAGTACTTC. This translates into CASSQDFAGVRAETQYF.

The chain carries TRBV5-1 and TRBJ1-2; D is possibly TRBD1 (5 bases). The CDR3 covers 15 residues. The V gene lost 4 bases and the J gene lost 7 bases, with 20 bases spanning the gap. Germline lookup yields CDR1 SGHRS and CDR2 YFSETQ. The CDR3 DNA is TGCGCCAGCAGCGCGCGGGGAGACAGCGGGCCTGGCTACACCTTC. Translated, it gives CASSARGDSGPGYTF.

The genes are TRBV27 and TRBJ1-1; D remains unclear. Germline CDR1 and CDR2: MNHEY and SMNVEV (reference sequence). The CDR3 is made up of 14 amino acids. Trimming removed 1 base from V and 1 base from J, with 7 bases in between. CDR3 residues: CASSLYQQNTEAFF. Here the CDR3 DNA reads TGTGCCAGCAGTTTATATCAGCAGAACACTGAAGCTTTCTTT.

This clone has more than one count but fewer than ten. This chain links TRBV5-1 with TRBJ2-1; the match to TRBD1 covers 8 bases. The CDR3 runs 16 residues. J gave up 6 bases and V 0 bases, and 8 bases lay outside the gene matches. In germline, CDR1 is SGHRS, CDR2 YFSETQ. CDR3 in DNA: TGCGCCAGCAGCTTGGGCCGACAGGGGTTCGGCAATGAGCAGTTCTTC. Protein product: CASSLGRQGFGNEQFF.

The rearrangement joins TRBV7-9 to TRBJ2-7; 10 bases line up with TRBD1. Per germline, CDR1 SEHNR and CDR2 FQNEAQ (reference sequence). Trimming at V came to 3 bases and at J to 5 bases, leaving 4 bases not matched to a gene. This CDR3 contains 14 residues. The CDR3 protein is CASSFRTGGDEQYF. As DNA, the CDR3 is TGTGCCAGCAGCTTCAGGACAGGGGGGGACGAGCAGTACTTC.

This rearrangement joins TRBV19 to TRBJ1-1; maybe TRBD1 (5 bases). Germline values: CDR1 LNHDA, CDR2 SQIVND (reference sequence). The CDR3 runs 15 residues. V was trimmed by 3 bases and J by 0 bases, leaving 11 bases between them. Written as DNA, the CDR3 is TGTGCCAGTAGTATGTCTTCCAGGGTGAACACTGAAGCTTTCTTT. Translation gives CASSMSSRVNTEAFF.

The chain couples TRBV6-6 to TRBJ2-1; 8 bases match TRBD1. The V gene end was trimmed by 4 bases and the J gene end by 4 bases; junction bases not matched to a gene: 6. This CDR3 is 15 amino acids long. The germline CDR1 and CDR2 sequences are MNHNY and SVGAGI (reference sequence). CDR3 region: CASSCPRTGYNEQFF. The CDR3 region has the DNA TGTGCCAGCAGTTGTCCCAGGACAGGGTACAATGAGCAGTTCTTC.

The chain uses TRBV14 and TRBJ1-2, with no clear D. The V and J ends lost 2 bases and 1 base respectively, with 5 bases between them. This CDR3 is 13 amino acids long. Germline V CDR1 and CDR2: SGHDN, FVKESK. This CDR3 reads CASSQPYNYGYTF. CDR3 nucleotides: TGTGCCAGCAGCCAACCCTATAACTATGGCTACACCTTC.

The chain combines TRBV5-4 with TRBJ2-7, with D possibly being TRBD1 (5 bases). The length of the CDR3 is 14 residues. The germline V and J ends were trimmed by 0 bases and 4 bases, with 11 bases remaining between them. Per the germline V gene, CDR1 is SGHNT and CDR2 is YYREEE (reference sequence). The CDR3 coding sequence is TGTGCCAGCAGCTTGGGGGGCCCCGCGTACGAGCAGTACTTC. It specifies CASSLGGPAYEQYF.

The V gene is TRBV12-3 or TRBV12-4, the J gene TRBJ2-7; 10 bases map to TRBD1. V shed 6 bases and J 5 bases; nucleotides not matched to a gene: 4. This CDR3 is built from 13 residues. The CDR3 nucleotides read TGTGCCAGCAGCCGGGACAGGGGCCACGAGCAGTACTTC. It specifies CASSRDRGHEQYF.

The V call is TRBV14, the J call TRBJ1-4; D is possibly TRBD1 (5 bases). Looked up from germline, CDR1 is SGHDN and CDR2 is FVKESK. V lost 1 base to trimming and J lost 7 bases, with 13 bases between them. This CDR3 is built from 15 residues. The CDR3 DNA is TGTGCCAGCAGCCAAGTTGGTCTCAGGGTTGAAAAACTGTTTTTT. The encoded protein is CASSQVGLRVEKLFF.

The CDR3 nucleotides are TGTGCCAGCAGTCCAACTGCGGGAGACCTTAATCAGCCCCAGCATTTT. This sequence encodes CASSPTAGDLNQPQHF. The J gene is TRBJ1-5, the V gene TRBV27; D is undetermined. The germline gives CDR1 MNHEY, CDR2 SMNVEV (reference sequence). This CDR3 is 16 amino acids long. Trimming took off 5 bases at V and 4 bases at J, with 18 bases between the two ends.

This clone was detected only a few times. The V gene is TRBV19, the J gene TRBJ1-5, with 9 bases fitting TRBD1. Germline trimming cut 9 bases from V and 4 bases from J; bases unmatched to any gene: 25. Germline V lookup: CDR1 LNHDA, CDR2 SQIVND (reference sequence). The length of the CDR3 is 20 residues. CDR3 sequence reads: CASRPGQGFRVALRNQPQHF. CDR3 nucleotides: TGTGCCAGCAGACCGGGACAGGGCTTTCGAGTTGCCTTAAGGAATCAGCCCCAGCATTTT.

This clone was found once. The V and J genes are TRBV11-2 and TRBJ1-5, with D possibly being TRBD1 (5 bases). This CDR3 spans 14 amino acids. CDR1 and CDR2 from the germline V gene are SGHAT and FQNNGV. Trimming pared 3 bases from V and 3 bases from J, leaving 9 bases between. The CDR3 here is CASSLGPHNQPQHF. The CDR3 nucleotides are TGTGCCAGCAGCTTGGGGCCGCACAATCAGCCCCAGCATTTT.

The table lists this clone with a count of one. V usage is TRBV5-4 and J usage is TRBJ2-5; TRBD2 agrees at 7 bases. With V trimmed by 3 bases and J by 3 bases, 5 bases remained unmatched. Germline-derived CDR1 and CDR2 are SGHNT and YYREEE (reference sequence). The CDR3 sequence is 14 residues long. Here the CDR3 reads CASSSGTKKETQYF. The DNA for the CDR3 is TGTGCCAGCAGCTCCGGGACTAAAAAAGAGACCCAGTACTTC.

The rearrangement links TRBV6-1 to TRBJ1-6, with D unclear. Germline CDR1 reads MNHNS; CDR2 reads SASEGT. The CDR3 loop spans 15 amino acids. V was trimmed by 0 bases and J by 9 bases, leaving 12 bases between them. CDR3 loop: CASSEAPGNGSPLHF. CDR3 in DNA: TGTGCCAGCAGTGAAGCGCCGGGGAACGGTTCACCCCTCCACTTT.